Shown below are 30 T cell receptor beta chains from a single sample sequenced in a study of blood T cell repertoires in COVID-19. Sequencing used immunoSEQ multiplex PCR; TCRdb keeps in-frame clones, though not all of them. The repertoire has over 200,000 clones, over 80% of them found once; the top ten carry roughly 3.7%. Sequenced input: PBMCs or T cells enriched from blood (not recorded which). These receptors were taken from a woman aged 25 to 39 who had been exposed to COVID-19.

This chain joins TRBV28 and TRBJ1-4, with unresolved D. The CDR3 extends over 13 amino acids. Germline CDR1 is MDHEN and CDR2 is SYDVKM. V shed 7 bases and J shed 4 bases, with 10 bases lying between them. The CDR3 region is CASMRHRNEKLFF. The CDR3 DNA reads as TGTGCCAGCATGAGACACCGTAATGAAAAACTGTTTTTT.

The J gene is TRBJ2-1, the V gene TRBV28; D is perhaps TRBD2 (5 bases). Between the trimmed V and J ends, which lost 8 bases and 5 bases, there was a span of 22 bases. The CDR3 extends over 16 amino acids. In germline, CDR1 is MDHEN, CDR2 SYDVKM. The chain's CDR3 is CASSRGWPRNDNEQFF. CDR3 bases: TGTGCCAGCTCCCGGGGTTGGCCTAGGAACGACAATGAGCAGTTCTTC.

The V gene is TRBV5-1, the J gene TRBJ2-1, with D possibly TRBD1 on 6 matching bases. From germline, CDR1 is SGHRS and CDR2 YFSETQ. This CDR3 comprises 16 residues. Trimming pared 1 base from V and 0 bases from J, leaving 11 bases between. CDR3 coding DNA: TGCGCCAGCAGCTTGACAGGGCGCAGCTCCTACAATGAGCAGTTCTTC. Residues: CASSLTGRSSYNEQFF.

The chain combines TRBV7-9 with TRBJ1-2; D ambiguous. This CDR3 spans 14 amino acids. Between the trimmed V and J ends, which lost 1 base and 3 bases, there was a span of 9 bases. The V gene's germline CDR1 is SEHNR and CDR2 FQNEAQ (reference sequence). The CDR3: CASSLDVTDYGYTF. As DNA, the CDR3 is TGTGCCAGCAGCTTAGATGTCACAGACTATGGCTACACCTTC.

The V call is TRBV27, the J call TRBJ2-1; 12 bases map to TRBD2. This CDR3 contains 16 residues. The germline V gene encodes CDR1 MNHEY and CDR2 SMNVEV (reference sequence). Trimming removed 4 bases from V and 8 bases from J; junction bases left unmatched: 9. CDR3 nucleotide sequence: TGTGCCAGCAGTTACCTGACTAGCGGGGGTTCGGATGAGCAGTTCTTC. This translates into CASSYLTSGGSDEQFF.

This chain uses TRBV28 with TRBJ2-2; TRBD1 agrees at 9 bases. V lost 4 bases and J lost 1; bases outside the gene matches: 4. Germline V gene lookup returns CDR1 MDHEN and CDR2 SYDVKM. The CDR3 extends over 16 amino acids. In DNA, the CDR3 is TGTGCCAGCAGTTATGGGGACAGGGTGAACACCGGGGAGCTGTTTTTT. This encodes CASSYGDRVNTGELFF.

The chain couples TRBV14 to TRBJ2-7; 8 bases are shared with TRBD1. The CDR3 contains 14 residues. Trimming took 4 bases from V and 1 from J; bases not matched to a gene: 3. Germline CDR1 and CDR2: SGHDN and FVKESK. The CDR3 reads CASSPWTGSYEQYF. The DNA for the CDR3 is TGTGCCAGCAGCCCCTGGACAGGGTCCTACGAGCAGTACTTC.

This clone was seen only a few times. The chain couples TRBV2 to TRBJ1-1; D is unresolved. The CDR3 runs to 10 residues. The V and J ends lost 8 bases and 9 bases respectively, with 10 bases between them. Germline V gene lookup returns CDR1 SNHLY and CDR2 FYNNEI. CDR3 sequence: CASAIEKAFF. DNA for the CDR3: TGTGCCAGCGCCATTGAGAAAGCTTTCTTT.

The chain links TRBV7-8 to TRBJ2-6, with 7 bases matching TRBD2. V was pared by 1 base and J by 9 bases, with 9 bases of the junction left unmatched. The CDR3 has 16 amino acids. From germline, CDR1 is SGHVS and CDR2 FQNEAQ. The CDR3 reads CASSLVGGDQNNVLTF. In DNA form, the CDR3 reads TGTGCCAGCAGCTTAGTGGGGGGGGATCAAAACAACGTCCTGACTTTC.

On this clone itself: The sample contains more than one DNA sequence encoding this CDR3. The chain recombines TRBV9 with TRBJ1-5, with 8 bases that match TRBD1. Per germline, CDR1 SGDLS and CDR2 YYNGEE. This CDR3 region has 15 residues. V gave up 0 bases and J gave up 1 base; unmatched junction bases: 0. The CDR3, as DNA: TGTGCCAGCAGCGTAGGACAGGGGAGCAATCAGCCCCAGCATTTT. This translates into CASSVGQGSNQPQHF.

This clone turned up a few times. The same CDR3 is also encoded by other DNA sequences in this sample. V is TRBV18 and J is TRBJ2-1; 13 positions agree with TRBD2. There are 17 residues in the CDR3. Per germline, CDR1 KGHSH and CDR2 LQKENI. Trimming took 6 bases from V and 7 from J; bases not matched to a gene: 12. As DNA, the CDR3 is TGTGCCAGCTCGGGACGCCAACTAGCGGGAGGGCCTAATGAGCAGTTCTTC. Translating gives CASSGRQLAGGPNEQFF.

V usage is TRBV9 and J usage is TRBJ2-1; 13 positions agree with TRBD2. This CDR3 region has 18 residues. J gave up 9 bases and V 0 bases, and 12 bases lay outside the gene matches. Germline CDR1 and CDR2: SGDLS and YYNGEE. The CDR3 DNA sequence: TGTGCCAGCAGCGTAGGGGAGGTAACTAGCGGGAGGGTCGGTGAGCAGTTCTTC. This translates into CASSVGEVTSGRVGEQFF.

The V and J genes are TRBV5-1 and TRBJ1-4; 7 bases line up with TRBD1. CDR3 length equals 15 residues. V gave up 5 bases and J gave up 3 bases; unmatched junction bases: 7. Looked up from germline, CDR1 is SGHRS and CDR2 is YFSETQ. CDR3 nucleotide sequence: TGCGCCAGCAGGGGACTAGGGACAGCTAATGAAAAACTGTTTTTT. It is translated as CASRGLGTANEKLFF. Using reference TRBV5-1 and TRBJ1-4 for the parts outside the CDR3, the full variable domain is KAGVTQTPRYLIKTRGQQVTLSCSPISGHRSVSWYQQTPGQGLQFLFEYFSETQRNKGNFPGRFSGRQFSNSRSEMNVSTLELGDSALYLCASRGLGTANEKLFFGSGTQLSVL.

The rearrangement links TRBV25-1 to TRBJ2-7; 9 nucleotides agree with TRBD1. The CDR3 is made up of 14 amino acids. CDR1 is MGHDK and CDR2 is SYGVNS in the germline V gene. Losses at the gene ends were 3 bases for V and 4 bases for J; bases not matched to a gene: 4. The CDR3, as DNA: TGTGCCAGCAGTGACCCAGGACAGGGGTACGAGCAGTACTTC. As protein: CASSDPGQGYEQYF.

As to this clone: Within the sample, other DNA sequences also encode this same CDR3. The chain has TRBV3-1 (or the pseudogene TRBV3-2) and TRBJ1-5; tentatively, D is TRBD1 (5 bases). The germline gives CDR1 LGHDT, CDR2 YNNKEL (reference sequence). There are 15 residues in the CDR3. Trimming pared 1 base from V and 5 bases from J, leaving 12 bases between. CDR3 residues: CASSQGTGGDQPQHF. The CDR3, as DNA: TGTGCCAGCAGCCAAGGAACGGGGGGGGATCAGCCCCAGCATTTT.

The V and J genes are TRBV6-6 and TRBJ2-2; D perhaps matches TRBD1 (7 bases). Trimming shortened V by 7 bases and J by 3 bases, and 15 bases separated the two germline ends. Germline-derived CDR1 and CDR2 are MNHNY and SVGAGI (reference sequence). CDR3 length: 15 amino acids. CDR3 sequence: CASKSGDRDTGELFF. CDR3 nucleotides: TGTGCCAGCAAATCGGGAGACAGGGACACCGGGGAGCTGTTTTTT.

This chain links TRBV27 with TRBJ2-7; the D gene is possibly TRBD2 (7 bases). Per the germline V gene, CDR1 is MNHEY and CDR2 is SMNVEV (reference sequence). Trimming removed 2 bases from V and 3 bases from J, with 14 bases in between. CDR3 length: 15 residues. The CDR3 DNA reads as TGTGCCAGCAGTTTAAAGGGGGAGGGGGGCTACGAGCAGTACTTC. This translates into CASSLKGEGGYEQYF.

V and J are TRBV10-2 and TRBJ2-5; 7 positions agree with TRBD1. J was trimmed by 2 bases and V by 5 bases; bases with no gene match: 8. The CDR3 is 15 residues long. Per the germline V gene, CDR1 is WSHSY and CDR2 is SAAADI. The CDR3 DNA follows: TGCGCCAGCAGTATAACCGGGACAGAACAAGAGACCCAGTACTTC. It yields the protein CASSITGTEQETQYF.

This CDR3 is CASSQRGGRADTGELFF. CDR3 in DNA: TGCGCCAGCAGCCAAAGGGGCGGGAGGGCCGACACCGGGGAGCTGTTTTTT. J is TRBJ2-2 and V is TRBV4-1; 9 nucleotides line up with TRBD2. V was clipped by 2 bases and J by 3 bases; unmatched bases: 7. The CDR3 runs to 17 residues. In germline, CDR1 is MGHRA, CDR2 YSYEKL.

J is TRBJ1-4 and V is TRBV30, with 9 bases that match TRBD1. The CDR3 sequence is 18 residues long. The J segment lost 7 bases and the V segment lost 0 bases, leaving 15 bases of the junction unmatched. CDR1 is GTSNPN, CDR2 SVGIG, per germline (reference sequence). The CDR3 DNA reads TGTGCCTGGAGTGTACCCCGGACAGGGGTCGGACGGGGTGAAAAACTGTTTTTT. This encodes CAWSVPRTGVGRGEKLFF.

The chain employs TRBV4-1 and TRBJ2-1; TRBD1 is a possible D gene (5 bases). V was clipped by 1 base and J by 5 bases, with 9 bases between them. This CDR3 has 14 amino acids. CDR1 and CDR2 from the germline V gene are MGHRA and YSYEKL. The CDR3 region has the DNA TGCGCCAGCAGCCAAGTCGGCAGGGACAATGAGCAGTTCTTC. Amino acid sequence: CASSQVGRDNEQFF.

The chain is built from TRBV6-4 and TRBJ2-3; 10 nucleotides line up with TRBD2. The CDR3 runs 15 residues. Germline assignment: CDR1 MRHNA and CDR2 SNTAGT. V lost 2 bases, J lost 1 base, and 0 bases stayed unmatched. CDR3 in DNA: TGTGCCAGCAGTGACGGGACTAGCGGCACAGATACGCAGTATTTT. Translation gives CASSDGTSGTDTQYF.

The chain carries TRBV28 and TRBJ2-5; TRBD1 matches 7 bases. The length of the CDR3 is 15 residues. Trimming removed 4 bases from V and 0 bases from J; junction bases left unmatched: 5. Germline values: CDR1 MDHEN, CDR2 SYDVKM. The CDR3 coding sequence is TGTGCCAGCAGTTCAATTGACAGGGACCAAGAGACCCAGTACTTC. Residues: CASSSIDRDQETQYF. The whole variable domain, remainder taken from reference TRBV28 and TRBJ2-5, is DVKVTQSSRYLVKRTGEKVFLECVQDMDHENMFWYRQDPGLGLRLIYFSYDVKMKEKGDIPEGYSVSREKKERFSLILESASTNQTSMYLCASSSIDRDQETQYFGPGTRLLVL.

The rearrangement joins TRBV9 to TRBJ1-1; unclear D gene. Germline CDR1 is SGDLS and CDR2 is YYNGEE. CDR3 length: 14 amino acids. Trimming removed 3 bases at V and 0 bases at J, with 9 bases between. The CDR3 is CASSALQMNTEAFF. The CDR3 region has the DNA TGTGCCAGCAGCGCTCTACAGATGAACACTGAAGCTTTCTTT.

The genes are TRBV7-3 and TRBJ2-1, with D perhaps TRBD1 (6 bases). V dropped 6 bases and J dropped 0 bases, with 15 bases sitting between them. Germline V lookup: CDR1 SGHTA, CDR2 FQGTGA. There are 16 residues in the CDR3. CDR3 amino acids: CASSALRGSSYNEQFF. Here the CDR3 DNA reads TGTGCCAGCAGTGCCTTGAGGGGGAGCTCCTACAATGAGCAGTTCTTC.

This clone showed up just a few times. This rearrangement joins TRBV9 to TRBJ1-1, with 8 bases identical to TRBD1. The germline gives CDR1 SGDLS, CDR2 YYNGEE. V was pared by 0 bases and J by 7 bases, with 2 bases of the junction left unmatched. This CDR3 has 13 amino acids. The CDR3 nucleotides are TGTGCCAGCAGCGTAGCAGGGGGCAATGAAGCTTTCTTT. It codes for CASSVAGGNEAFF.

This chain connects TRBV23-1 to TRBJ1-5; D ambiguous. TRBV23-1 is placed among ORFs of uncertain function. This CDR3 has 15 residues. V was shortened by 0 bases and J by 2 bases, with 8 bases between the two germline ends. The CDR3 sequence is CASSQSTEGNQPQHF. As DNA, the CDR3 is TGCGCCAGCAGTCAATCTACCGAGGGCAATCAGCCCCAGCATTTT.

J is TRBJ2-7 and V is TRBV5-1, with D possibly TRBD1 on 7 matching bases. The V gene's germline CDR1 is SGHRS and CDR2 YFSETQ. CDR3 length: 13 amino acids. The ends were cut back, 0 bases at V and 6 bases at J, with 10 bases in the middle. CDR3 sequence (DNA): TGCGCCAGCAGCTTGGCCCAGGGGGGCGAGCAGTACTTC. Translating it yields CASSLAQGGEQYF.

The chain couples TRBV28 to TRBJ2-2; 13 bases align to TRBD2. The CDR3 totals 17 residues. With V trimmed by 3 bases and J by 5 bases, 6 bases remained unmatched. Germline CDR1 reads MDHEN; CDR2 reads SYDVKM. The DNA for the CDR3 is TGTGCCAGCAGTTTGTTTACGGGACTAGCGGGAACCGGGGAGCTGTTTTTT. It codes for CASSLFTGLAGTGELFF.

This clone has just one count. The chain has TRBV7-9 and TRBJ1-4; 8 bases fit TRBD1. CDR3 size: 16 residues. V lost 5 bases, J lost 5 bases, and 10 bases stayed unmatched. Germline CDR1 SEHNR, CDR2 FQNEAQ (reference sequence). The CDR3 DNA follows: TGTGCCAGCAGCCCACGGGTCGGGACAGGCAATGAAAAACTGTTTTTT. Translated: CASSPRVGTGNEKLFF.